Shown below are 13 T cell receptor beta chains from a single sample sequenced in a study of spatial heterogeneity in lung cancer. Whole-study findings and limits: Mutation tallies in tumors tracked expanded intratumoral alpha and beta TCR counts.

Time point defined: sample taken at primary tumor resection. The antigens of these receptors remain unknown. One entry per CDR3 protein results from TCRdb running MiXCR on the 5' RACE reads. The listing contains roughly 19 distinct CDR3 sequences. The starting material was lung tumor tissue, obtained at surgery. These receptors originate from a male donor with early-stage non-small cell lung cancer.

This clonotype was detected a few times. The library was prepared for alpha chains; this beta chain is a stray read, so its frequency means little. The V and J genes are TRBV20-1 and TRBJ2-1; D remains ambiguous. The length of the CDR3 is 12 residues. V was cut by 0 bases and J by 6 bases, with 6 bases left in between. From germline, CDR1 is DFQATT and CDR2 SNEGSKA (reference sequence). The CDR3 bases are TGCAGTGCTAGAGACCTGGTCAATGAGCAGTTCTTC. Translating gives CSARDLVNEQFF.

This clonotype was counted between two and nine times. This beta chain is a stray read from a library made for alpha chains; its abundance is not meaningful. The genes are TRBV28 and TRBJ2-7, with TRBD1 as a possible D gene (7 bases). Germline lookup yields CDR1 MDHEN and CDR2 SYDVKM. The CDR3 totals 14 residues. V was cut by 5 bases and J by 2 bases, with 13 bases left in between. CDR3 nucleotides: TGTGCCAGCAGTGCCGCGGGACAGACCTACGAGCAGTACTTC. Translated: CASSAAGQTYEQYF.

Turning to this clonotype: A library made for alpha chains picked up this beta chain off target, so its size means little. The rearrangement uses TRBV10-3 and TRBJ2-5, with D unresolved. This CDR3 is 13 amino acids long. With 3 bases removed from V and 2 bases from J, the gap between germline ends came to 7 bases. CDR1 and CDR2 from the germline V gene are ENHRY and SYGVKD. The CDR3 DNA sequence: TGTGCCATCAGTGACGGAAATCAAGAGACCCAGTACTTC. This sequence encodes CAISDGNQETQYF.

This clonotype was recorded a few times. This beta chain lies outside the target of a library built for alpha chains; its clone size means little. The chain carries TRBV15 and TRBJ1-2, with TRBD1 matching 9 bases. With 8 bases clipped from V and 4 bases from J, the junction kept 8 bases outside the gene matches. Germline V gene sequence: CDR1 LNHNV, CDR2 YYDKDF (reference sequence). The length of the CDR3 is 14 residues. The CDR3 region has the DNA TGTGCCACCCAACCGGACAGGGGCGTCTATGGCTACACCTTC. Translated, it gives CATQPDRGVYGYTF.

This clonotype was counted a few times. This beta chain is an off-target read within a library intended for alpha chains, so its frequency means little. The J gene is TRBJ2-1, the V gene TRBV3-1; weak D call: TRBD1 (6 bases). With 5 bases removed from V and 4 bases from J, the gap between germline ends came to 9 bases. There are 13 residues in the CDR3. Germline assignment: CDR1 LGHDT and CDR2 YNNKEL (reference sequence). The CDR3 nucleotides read TGTGCCAGCAGCTCCACAGGGTACAATGAGCAGTTCTTC. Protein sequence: CASSSTGYNEQFF.

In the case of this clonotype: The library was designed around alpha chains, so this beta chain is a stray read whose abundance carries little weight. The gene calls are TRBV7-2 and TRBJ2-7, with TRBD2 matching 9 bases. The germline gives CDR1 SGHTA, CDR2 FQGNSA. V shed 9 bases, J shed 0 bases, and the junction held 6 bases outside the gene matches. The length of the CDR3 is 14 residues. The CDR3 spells CASTSGPDSYEQYF. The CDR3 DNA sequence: TGTGCCAGTACTAGCGGGCCAGACTCCTACGAGCAGTACTTC.

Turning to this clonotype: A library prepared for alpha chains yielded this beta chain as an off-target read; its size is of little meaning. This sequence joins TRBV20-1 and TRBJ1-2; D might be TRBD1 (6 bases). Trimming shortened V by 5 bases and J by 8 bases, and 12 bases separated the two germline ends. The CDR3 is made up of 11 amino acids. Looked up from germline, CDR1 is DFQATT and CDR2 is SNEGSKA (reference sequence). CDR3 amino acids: CSAAQGSGYTF. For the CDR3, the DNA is TGCAGTGCTGCACAGGGTAGCGGCTACACCTTC.

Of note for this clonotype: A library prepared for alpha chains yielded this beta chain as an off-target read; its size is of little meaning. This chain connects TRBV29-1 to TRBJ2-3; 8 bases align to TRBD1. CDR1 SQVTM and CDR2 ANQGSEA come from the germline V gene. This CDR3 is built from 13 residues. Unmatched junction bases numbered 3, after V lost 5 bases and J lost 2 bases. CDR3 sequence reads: CSVWTGTTDTQYF. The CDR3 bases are TGCAGCGTTTGGACAGGGACCACAGATACGCAGTATTTT.

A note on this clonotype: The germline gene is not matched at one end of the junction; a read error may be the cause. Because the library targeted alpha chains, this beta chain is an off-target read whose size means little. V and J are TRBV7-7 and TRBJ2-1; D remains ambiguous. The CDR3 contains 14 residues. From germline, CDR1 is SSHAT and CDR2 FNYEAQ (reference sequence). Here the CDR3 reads CASSLEPGLNEQFF. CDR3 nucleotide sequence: TGTGCTAGCAGCTTGGAGCCCGGTCTCAATGAGCAGTTCTTC.

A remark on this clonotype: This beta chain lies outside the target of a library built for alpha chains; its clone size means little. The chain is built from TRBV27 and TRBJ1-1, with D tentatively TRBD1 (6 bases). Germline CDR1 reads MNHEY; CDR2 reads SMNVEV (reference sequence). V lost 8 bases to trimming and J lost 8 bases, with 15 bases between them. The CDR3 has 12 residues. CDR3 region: CASCPRTEEAFF. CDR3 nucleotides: TGTGCCAGCTGTCCACGGACAGAAGAAGCTTTCTTT.

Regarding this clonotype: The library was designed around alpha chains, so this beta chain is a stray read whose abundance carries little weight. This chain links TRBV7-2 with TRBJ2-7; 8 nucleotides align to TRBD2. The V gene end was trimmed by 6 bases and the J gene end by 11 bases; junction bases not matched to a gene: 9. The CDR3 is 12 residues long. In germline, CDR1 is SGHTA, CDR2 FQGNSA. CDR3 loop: CASRGSGSREYF. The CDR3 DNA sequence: TGTGCCAGCAGGGGGAGCGGGAGTAGGGAGTACTTC.

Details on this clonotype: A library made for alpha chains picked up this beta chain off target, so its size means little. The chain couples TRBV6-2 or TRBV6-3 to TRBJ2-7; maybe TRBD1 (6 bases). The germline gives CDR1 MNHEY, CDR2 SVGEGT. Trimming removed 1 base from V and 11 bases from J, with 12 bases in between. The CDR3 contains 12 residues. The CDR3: CASSYFSGVEYF. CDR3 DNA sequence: TGTGCCAGCAGTTACTTTTCAGGGGTGGAGTACTTC.

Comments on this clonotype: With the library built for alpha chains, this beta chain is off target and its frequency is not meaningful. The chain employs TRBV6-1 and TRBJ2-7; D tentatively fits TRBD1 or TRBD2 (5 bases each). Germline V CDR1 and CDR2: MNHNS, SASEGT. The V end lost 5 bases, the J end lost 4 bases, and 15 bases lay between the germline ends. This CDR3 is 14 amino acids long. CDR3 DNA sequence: TGTGCCAGCAGTCCGGGACGGGGCCTATACGAGCAGTACTTC. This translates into CASSPGRGLYEQYF.